This T cell receptor (beta chain) was observed in a study of early T cells in non-severe SARS-CoV-2 infection. Overall study context: RNA in bulk from unsorted whole blood was sequenced, and chains were unpaired.

Researchers attached unique molecular identifiers to individual cDNA molecules. Each CDR3 protein is one row after TCRdb ran MiXCR on the 5' RACE reads. The repertoire holds 55,000 to 75,000 distinct CDR3 sequences, with roughly 7.7% as singletons. CDR1 and CDR2 from the germline V gene are MNHNS and SASEGT. V trimming: 7 bases; J trimming: 5 bases; junction bases outside the gene matches: 3. CDR3 length: 13 residues. This clonotype was detected ten times or more. This chain uses TRBV6-1 with TRBJ2-7; 12 bases agree with TRBD2. This TCR came from an adult who was a healthcare worker with PCR-confirmed SARS-CoV-2 infection or an uninfected control (not recorded which). The sequenced material came from whole blood. In DNA, the CDR3 is TGTGCCAGCATCACTAGCGGGAGGAACGAGCAGTACTTC. It specifies CASITSGRNEQYF.